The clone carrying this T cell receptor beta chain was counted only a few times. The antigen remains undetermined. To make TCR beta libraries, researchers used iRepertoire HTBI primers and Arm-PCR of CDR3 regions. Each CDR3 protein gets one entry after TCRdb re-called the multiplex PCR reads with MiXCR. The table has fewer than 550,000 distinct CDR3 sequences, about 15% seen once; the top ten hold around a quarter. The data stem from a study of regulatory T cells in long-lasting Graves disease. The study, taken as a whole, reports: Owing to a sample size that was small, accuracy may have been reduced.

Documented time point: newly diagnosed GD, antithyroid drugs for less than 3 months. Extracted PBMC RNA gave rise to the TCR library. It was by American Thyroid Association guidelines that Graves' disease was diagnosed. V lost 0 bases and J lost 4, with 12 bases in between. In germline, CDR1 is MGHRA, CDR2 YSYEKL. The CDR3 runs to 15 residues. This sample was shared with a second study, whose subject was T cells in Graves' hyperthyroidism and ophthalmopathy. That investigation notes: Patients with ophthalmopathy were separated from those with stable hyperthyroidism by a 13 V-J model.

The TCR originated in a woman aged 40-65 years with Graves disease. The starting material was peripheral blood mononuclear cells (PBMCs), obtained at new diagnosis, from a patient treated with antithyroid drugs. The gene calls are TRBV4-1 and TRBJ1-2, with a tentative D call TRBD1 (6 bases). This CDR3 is CASSQDLTGVYGYTF. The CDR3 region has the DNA TGCGCCAGCAGCCAAGATTTGACAGGAGTCTATGGCTACACCTTC.